These T cell receptor beta chains were read from a single sample in a study of OX40 agonist ivuxolimab in advanced cancers. Using immunoSEQ multiplex PCR, the repertoire was profiled, and TCRdb retains in-frame clones only, with some absent. The table lists about 95,000 clones, around 90% of them singletons. The sample consisted of CD4+ or CD8+ T cells sorted from blood, taken in a trial of the OX40 agonist ivuxolimab. The receptors were gathered from an adult with an advanced solid tumor such as melanoma, head and neck, liver or kidney cancer. CDR3s include the opening cysteine and the closing phenylalanine or tryptophan. D genes are given only for firm matches. Size is omitted from some rows. Given values are once, few, many or a class for expanded clones.

CDR3 DNA: TGTGCCAGCAGTGGAACAGGGGGCGGTCAGCCCCAGCATTTT
CDR3 protein: CASSGTGGGQPQHF
clone size: NA
V gene: TRBV28
J gene: TRBJ1-5
CDR3 length: 14
D gene: TRBD1

CDR3 DNA: TGTGCCATCAGCCGAGCGGGAGGGGGGTACCAAGAGACCCAGTACTTC
CDR3 protein: CAISRAGGGYQETQYF
clone size: NA
V gene: TRBV10-3
J gene: TRBJ2-5
CDR3 length: 16
D gene: TRBD2

CDR3 DNA: TGTGCCAGCAGCCAAGGCCTAGCGGAGACCCAGTACTTC
CDR3 protein: CASSQGLAETQYF
clone size: NA
V gene: TRBV14
J gene: TRBJ2-5
CDR3 length: 13
D gene: NA

CDR3 DNA: TGTGCCAGTAGGGAGACTAGCGGGAGCCTCGGGGAGCTGTTTTTT
CDR3 protein: CASRETSGSLGELFF
clone size: NA
V gene: TRBV19
J gene: TRBJ2-2
CDR3 length: 15
D gene: TRBD2

CDR3 DNA: TGCGCCAGCAGCCTTTCCAGGTCGGATGAGCAGTTCTTC
CDR3 protein: CASSLSRSDEQFF
clone size: NA
V gene: TRBV4-3
J gene: TRBJ2-1
CDR3 length: 13
D gene: NA

CDR3 DNA: TGTGCCTGGAGACGACCAGCGGTTGATGAGCAGTTCTTC
CDR3 protein: CAWRRPAVDEQFF
clone size: NA
V gene: TRBV30
J gene: TRBJ2-1
CDR3 length: 13
D gene: NA

CDR3 DNA: TGTGCCAGCAGCGCATCGGGGGGACTCAACAATGAGCAGTTCTTC
CDR3 protein: CASSASGGLNNEQFF
clone size: NA
V gene: TRBV7-2
J gene: TRBJ2-1
CDR3 length: 15
D gene: TRBD2

CDR3 DNA: TGTGCCAGTAGCCCGTCGGGCAGACCCCAAGAGACCCAGTACTTC
CDR3 protein: CASSPSGRPQETQYF
clone size: NA
V gene: TRBV19
J gene: TRBJ2-5
CDR3 length: 15
D gene: NA

CDR3 DNA: TGTGCCAGCAGCCAAAACCCGGGACGCGTACTCACAGATACGCAGTATTTT
CDR3 protein: CASSQNPGRVLTDTQYF
clone size: NA
V gene: TRBV28
J gene: TRBJ2-3
CDR3 length: 17
D gene: NA

CDR3 DNA: TGTGCCAGTAATAGGCCCTCTGGGGCCAACGTCCTGACTTTC
CDR3 protein: CASNRPSGANVLTF
clone size: NA
V gene: TRBV19
J gene: TRBJ2-6
CDR3 length: 14
D gene: NA

CDR3 DNA: TGTGCCAGCAGTGAAGGGACACCAGTATACGAGCAGTACTTC
CDR3 protein: CASSEGTPVYEQYF
clone size: NA
V gene: TRBV2
J gene: TRBJ2-7
CDR3 length: 14
D gene: NA

CDR3 DNA: TGTGCCAGCAGTGAAGCCGGCTGGAGCTCCTACGAGCAGTACTTC
CDR3 protein: CASSEAGWSSYEQYF
clone size: NA
V gene: TRBV6-1
J gene: TRBJ2-7
CDR3 length: 15
D gene: NA

CDR3 DNA: TGTGCCACCAGTGGACTCGCCGAGACCCAGTACTTC
CDR3 protein: CATSGLAETQYF
clone size: NA
V gene: TRBV15
J gene: TRBJ2-5
CDR3 length: 12
D gene: NA

CDR3 DNA: TGTGCCAGCAGCATCTGGCTTCTAGCGGGATCTAGCACAGATACGCAGTATTTT
CDR3 protein: CASSIWLLAGSSTDTQYF
clone size: NA
V gene: TRBV2
J gene: TRBJ2-3
CDR3 length: 18
D gene: TRBD2

CDR3 DNA: TGTGCCAGCAGCTTATATGGGACAGGGGGTTACGAGCAGTACTTC
CDR3 protein: CASSLYGTGGYEQYF
clone size: NA
V gene: TRBV7-9
J gene: TRBJ2-7
CDR3 length: 15
D gene: TRBD1

CDR3 DNA: TGTGCCAGCAGTGACGGGGGCAGCGGCACAGATACGCAGTATTTT
CDR3 protein: CASSDGGSGTDTQYF
clone size: NA
V gene: TRBV6-4
J gene: TRBJ2-3
CDR3 length: 15
D gene: NA

CDR3 DNA: TGTGCCAGCGGGGGACTAGCGGGAGGGCCTGCGGATGAGCAGTTCTTC
CDR3 protein: CASGGLAGGPADEQFF
clone size: NA
V gene: TRBV28
J gene: TRBJ2-1
CDR3 length: 16
D gene: TRBD2

CDR3 DNA: TGTGCCAGCAGTTCCCCAGGGACTGGAAACACCATATATTTT
CDR3 protein: CASSSPGTGNTIYF
clone size: once
V gene: TRBV28
J gene: TRBJ1-3
CDR3 length: 14
D gene: NA

CDR3 DNA: TGTGCCTGGGGACAGGGGGCTGAAAAACTGTTTTTT
CDR3 protein: CAWGQGAEKLFF
clone size: NA
V gene: TRBV30
J gene: TRBJ1-4
CDR3 length: 12
D gene: TRBD1

CDR3 DNA: TGTGCCTGGACCAAAAAGGGGGGGTTGCCTGAAGCTTTCTTT
CDR3 protein: CAWTKKGGLPEAFF
clone size: NA
V gene: TRBV30
J gene: TRBJ1-1
CDR3 length: 14
D gene: NA

CDR3 DNA: TGCGCCAGCAGCGAGGGGGGTGTCTATGGCTACACCTTC
CDR3 protein: CASSEGGVYGYTF
clone size: NA
V gene: TRBV4-1
J gene: TRBJ1-2
CDR3 length: 13
D gene: NA

CDR3 DNA: TGTGCCAGCAGCTTAGCGATGGGCAGCGACCCGGTGGGCGAGCAGTACTTC
CDR3 protein: CASSLAMGSDPVGEQYF
clone size: NA
V gene: TRBV7-2
J gene: TRBJ2-7
CDR3 length: 17
D gene: NA

CDR3 DNA: TGTGCCAGCTCGCCGGCGGGGGGCACTGAAGCTTTCTTT
CDR3 protein: CASSPAGGTEAFF
clone size: NA
V gene: TRBV18
J gene: TRBJ1-1
CDR3 length: 13
D gene: NA

CDR3 DNA: TGTGCCAGCAGTTACACGGGAGGTAGTCACGAGCAGTACTTC
CDR3 protein: CASSYTGGSHEQYF
clone size: NA
V gene: TRBV6-6
J gene: TRBJ2-7
CDR3 length: 14
D gene: TRBD2

CDR3 DNA: TGTGCCAGCAGCTATTTCGGACAGTTCTACGAGCAGTACTTC
CDR3 protein: CASSYFGQFYEQYF
clone size: NA
V gene: TRBV5-6
J gene: TRBJ2-7
CDR3 length: 14
D gene: NA

CDR3 DNA: TGTGCCAGCAGTGAAAGGGCCCGGGGGTCCTACAATGAGCAGTTCTTC
CDR3 protein: CASSERARGSYNEQFF
clone size: NA
V gene: TRBV6-4
J gene: TRBJ2-1
CDR3 length: 16
D gene: NA

CDR3 DNA: TGTGCCAGCAGTTTGCGCAGGGGGGACGAGCAGTACTTC
CDR3 protein: CASSLRRGDEQYF
clone size: NA
V gene: TRBV27
J gene: TRBJ2-7
CDR3 length: 13
D gene: NA

CDR3 DNA: TGTGCCAGTAGCAAATCGCTCGAACCCCTCTCCAGACAGGGGACTGAAGCTTTCTTT
CDR3 protein: CASSKSLEPLSRQGTEAFF
clone size: NA
V gene: TRBV19
J gene: TRBJ1-1
CDR3 length: 19
D gene: TRBD1

CDR3 DNA: TGTGCCAGCAGCTCTTTGTACGAGCAGTACTTC
CDR3 protein: CASSSLYEQYF
clone size: NA
V gene: TRBV6-1
J gene: TRBJ2-7
CDR3 length: 11
D gene: NA